This T cell receptor beta chain was found in a study of brain T cells in children with intractable seizures. This CDR3 comprises 13 residues. V gave up 1 base and J gave up 1 base, with 4 bases separating them. The method was immunoSEQ multiplex PCR; TCRdb's version includes in-frame clones alone and lacks a portion of them. The sample lists about 80,000 clones, about 90% occurring once. The chain uses TRBV12-3 or TRBV12-4 and TRBJ2-5; D call uncertain. Sequenced here: peripheral blood, sampled at surgery. The clonotype was recovered from a girl aged 2 to 9 with Rasmussen encephalitis and intractable seizures. The CDR3 spells CASSLGSQETQYF. DNA of the CDR3: TGTGCCAGCAGTTTAGGCAGCCAAGAGACCCAGTACTTC.